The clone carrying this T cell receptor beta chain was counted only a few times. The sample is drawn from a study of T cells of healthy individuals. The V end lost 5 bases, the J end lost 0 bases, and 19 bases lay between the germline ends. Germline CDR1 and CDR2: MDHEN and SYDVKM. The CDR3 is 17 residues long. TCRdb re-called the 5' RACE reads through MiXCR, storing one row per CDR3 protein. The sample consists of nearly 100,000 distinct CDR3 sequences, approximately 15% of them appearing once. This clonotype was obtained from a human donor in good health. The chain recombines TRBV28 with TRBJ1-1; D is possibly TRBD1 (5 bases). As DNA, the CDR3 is TGTGCCAGCAGTCCACCGGGACCCAAAGTAATGAACACTGAAGCTTTCTTT. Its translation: CASSPPGPKVMNTEAFF.